Listed here is a single T cell receptor (beta chain). The antigen is undetermined. Germline V gene lookup returns CDR1 SGHVS and CDR2 FQNEAQ. The length of the CDR3 is 14 residues. The V end was cut by 3 bases, the J end by 6 bases, with 13 bases between. These data are taken from a study of T cell repertoires in cytomegalovirus infection. Whole-study results and caveats: Based on cumulative public TCR beta family frequency, carriers of CMV plus the relevant HLA were identified.

TCRdb fed the reads into MiXCR, producing one record per CDR3 protein. Of about a million distinct CDR3 sequences in the sample, roughly 30% were seen once. The specimen comprised cultured CD8+ T cells from PBMCs, sampled from culture after CMV antigen stimulation. V gene TRBV7-8 combines with J gene TRBJ2-3; D gene unclear. This clonotype was obtained from a human donor in good health (CMV status not recorded). Some clones in this sample may be carry-over from other donors' samples. CDR3 nucleotide sequence: TGTGCCAGCAGCTTCATTTATGCCGGGGATACGCAGTATTTT. Residues: CASSFIYAGDTQYF.